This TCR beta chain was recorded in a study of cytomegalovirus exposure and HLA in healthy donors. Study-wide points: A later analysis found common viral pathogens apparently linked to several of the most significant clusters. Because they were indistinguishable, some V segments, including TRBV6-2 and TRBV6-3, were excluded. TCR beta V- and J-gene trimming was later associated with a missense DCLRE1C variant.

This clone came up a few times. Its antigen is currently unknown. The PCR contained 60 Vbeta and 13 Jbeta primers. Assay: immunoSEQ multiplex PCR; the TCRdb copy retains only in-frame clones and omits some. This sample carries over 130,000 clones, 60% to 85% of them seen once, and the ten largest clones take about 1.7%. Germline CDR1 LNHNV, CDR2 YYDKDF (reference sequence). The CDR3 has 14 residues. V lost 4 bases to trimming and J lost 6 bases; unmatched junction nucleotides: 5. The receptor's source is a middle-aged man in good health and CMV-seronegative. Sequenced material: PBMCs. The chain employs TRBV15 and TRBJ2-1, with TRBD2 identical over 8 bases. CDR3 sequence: CATSTGTSSNEQFF. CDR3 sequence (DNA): TGTGCCACCAGCACCGGGACTAGTAGCAATGAGCAGTTCTTC.